This T cell receptor (beta chain) is from a study of T cells after yellow fever vaccination. Study overall: With SMART-Seq v4 Ultra Low Input, the fractions containing low cell numbers were prepared.

The sample holds many counts of this clonotype. This CDR3 contains 16 residues. Per germline, CDR1 SGHTA and CDR2 FQGNSA. The V segment lost 5 bases and the J segment 8 bases; nucleotides outside the gene matches: 13. TCRdb used MiXCR to reprocess the 5' RACE reads, holding one entry per CDR3 protein. Among 250,000 to 350,000 distinct CDR3 sequences listed, around 6.8% were seen once. V usage is TRBV7-2 and J usage is TRBJ2-1; 9 positions agree with TRBD2. This clonotype was obtained from a man aged 18 to 35 who received the YFV17D yellow fever vaccine. Sequencing was performed on PBMCs, taken around 45 days after the first yellow fever vaccination. CDR3 sequence (DNA): TGTGCCAGCAGCGCCGGGACTAGCTTTAGAGGAGATGAGCAGTTCTTC. Its translation is CASSAGTSFRGDEQFF.